This T cell receptor beta chain was observed in a study of identical twins. One entry per CDR3 protein results from TCRdb running MiXCR on the 5' RACE reads. In the table there are some 690,000 distinct CDR3 sequences, about 20% of which are singletons. The CDR3 has 13 residues. Germline lookup yields CDR1 DFQATT and CDR2 SNEGSKA (reference sequence). These data also formed part of another study, on T cells expressing NK-cell markers. That study adds: With an anti-gamma-delta TCR antibody, sorting in several experiments was kept to alpha-beta TCR T cells. Top CD8+ clonotypes included the dominant CD3+CD56+NKG2C+ clonotypes in 5 or 6 donors.

The sequence came from a woman in her late teens or twenties in good health. This chain joins TRBV20-1 and TRBJ2-1; possible D gene TRBD2, 6 bases. Material: PBMCs. The CDR3, as DNA: TGCAGCCAGACTAGAGGGGACCCCAATGAGCAGTTCTTC. Translated: CSQTRGDPNEQFF.